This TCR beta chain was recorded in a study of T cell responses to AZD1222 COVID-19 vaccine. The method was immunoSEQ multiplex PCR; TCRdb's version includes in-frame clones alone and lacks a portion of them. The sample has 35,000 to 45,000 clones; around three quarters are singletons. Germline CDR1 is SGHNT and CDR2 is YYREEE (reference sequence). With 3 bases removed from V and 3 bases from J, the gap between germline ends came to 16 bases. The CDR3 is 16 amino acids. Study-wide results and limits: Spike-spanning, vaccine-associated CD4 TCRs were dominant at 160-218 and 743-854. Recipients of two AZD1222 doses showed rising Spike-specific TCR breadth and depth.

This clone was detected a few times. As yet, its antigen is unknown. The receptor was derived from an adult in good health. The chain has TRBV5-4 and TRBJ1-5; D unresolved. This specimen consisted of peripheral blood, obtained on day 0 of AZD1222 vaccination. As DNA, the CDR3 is TGTGCCAGCAGCTCGTCATTGGGAGGAAACAATCAGCCCCAGCATTTT. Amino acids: CASSSSLGGNNQPQHF.